This T cell receptor (beta chain) stems from a study of shared clonotypes between healthy human individuals. Points from the study as a whole: Some clonotypes were shared by all four sorted-subset donors, while others were not shared. The non-shared ones had lower generation probabilities than the shared ones. Shared across a handful of donors were around 5% of the naive CD4 clonotypes.

Assay runs were performed at deep level. As handled by the study authors: With immunoSEQ giving junction-only sequences and no quality scores, filtering differed. Some clones are missing from TCRdb's copy, which holds only in-frame ones; the method was immunoSEQ multiplex PCR. The DNA gave D and trimming, while V, J and clone size come from that table. The table includes about 1.9 million clones, around 93% detected once. Germline V lookup: CDR1 MNHEY, CDR2 SVGAGI. This CDR3 contains 13 residues. V lost 6 bases to trimming and J lost 5 bases, with 14 bases between them. Details on this clone: No antigen is known for it.

Naive-designated CD8 cells lacked CD45RO, were positively enriched for CCR7, and omitted terminally differentiated effector memory CD45RA+ cells. V gene TRBV6-5 combines with J gene TRBJ2-7; D is tentatively TRBD1 or TRBD2 (5 bases each). This receptor was taken from a young man in good health. Some clones in this sample may be carry-over from other donors' samples. Sequenced material: naive CD8+ T cells from PBMCs. The CDR3 region has the DNA TGTGCCAGCAGAACCGGGACGGAGAACGAGCAGTACTTC. Residues: CASRTGTENEQYF.